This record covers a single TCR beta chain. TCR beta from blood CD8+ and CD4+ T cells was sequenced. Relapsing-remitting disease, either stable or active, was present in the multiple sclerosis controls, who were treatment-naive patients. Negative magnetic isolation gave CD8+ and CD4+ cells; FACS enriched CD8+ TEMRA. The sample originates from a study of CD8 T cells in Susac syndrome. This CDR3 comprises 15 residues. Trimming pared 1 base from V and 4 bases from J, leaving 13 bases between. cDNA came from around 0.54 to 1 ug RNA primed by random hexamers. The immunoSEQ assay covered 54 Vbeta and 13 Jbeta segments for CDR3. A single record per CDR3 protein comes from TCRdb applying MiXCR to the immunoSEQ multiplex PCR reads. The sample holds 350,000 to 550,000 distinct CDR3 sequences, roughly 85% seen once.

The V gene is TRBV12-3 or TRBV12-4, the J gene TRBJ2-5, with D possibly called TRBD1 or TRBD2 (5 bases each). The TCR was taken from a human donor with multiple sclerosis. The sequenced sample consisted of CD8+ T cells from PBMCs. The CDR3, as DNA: TGTGCCAGCAGTTTAGTCGGTCCAGGGAGAGAGACCCAGTACTTC. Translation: CASSLVGPGRETQYF.